This TCR beta chain emerged from a study of blood T cell repertoires in COVID-19. Germline V gene lookup returns CDR1 SGDLS and CDR2 YYNGEE. CDR3 length equals 14 residues. Trimming shortened V by 3 bases and J by 2 bases, and 10 bases separated the two germline ends. TCRdb's table, derived via immunoSEQ multiplex PCR, lists solely in-frame clones and lacks some. The sample yields some 200,000 clones, approximately 83% seen once. The rearrangement joins TRBV9 to TRBJ2-3; D is perhaps TRBD2 (5 bases). The clonotype originates from a man aged 35 to 55 who had recovered from COVID-19. Sample: PBMCs or T cells enriched from blood (not recorded which). Written as DNA, the CDR3 is TGTGCCAGCAGCGCGGACTTGTTCACAGATACGCAGTATTTT. It is translated as CASSADLFTDTQYF.